The present T cell receptor (beta chain) was sequenced within a study of blood T cell repertoires in COVID-19. Study background: There were acute and convalescent COVID-19 samples, and they came from the United States, Italy and Spain. The analysed material was cDNA or gDNA that came from T cells, B-cell-depleted T cells, or PBMCs.

The V gene's germline CDR1 is LGHNA and CDR2 YNFKEQ. There are 15 residues in the CDR3. The germline V and J ends were trimmed by 1 base and 4 bases, with 14 bases remaining between them. As originally analysed: Nucleated cell number was recorded as an estimate derived from reference gene primer amplification. Using immunoSEQ multiplex PCR, the repertoire was profiled, and TCRdb retains in-frame clones only, with some absent. The V and J calls and clone size were taken over from that table, and D and trimming were inferred from the DNA. Among 55,000 to 80,000 clones listed, around 83% were seen once.

The chain has TRBV4-2 and TRBJ2-7, with a weak D call TRBD2 (5 bases). Input material: peripheral blood. This receptor was taken from a human donor in a cohort sampled during active COVID-19. In DNA form, the CDR3 reads TGTGCCAGCAGCCAAGTTGAGGGAGAGGCATACGAGCAGTACTTC. As protein: CASSQVEGEAYEQYF.